This is a list of T cell receptor beta chains from one sample in a study of CD8+ T cells in alopecia areata. Using immunoSEQ multiplex PCR, the repertoire was profiled, and TCRdb retains in-frame clones only, with some absent. The table records some 240,000 clones, under 75% of them present only once. Sequencing used CD4+ T cells sorted from blood, obtained at week 4, from a patient treated with tofacitinib. The receptors were sampled from a human donor with alopecia areata. CDR3s leave out the opening cysteine and the closing phenylalanine or tryptophan.

v_gene	j_gene	CDR3aa
TRBV6-5	TRBJ1-6	ASRRQGNSPLH
TRBV5-1	TRBJ1-1	ASSFDRTEAF
TRBV30	TRBJ2-5	AWNVGGETQY
TRBV7-2	TRBJ1-1	ASSLELNTEAF
TRBV7-9	TRBJ2-5	ASSFAGPRGETQY
TRBV23-1	TRBJ1-2	ASSQSPWGGIGGYT
TRBV5-6	TRBJ1-1	ASSLGRRVTEAF
TRBV2	TRBJ2-3	ASSEAMRGTSTDTQY
TRBV2	TRBJ1-2	ASSRGVDRGSGYT
TRBV23-1	TRBJ2-1	ASSQRTGPYNEQF
TRBV19	TRBJ2-3	ATQGLAGPGIADTQY
TRBV21-1	TRBJ1-2	ASSKCYGYT
TRBV30	TRBJ2-5	AWSVNRGQETQY
TRBV12-5	TRBJ1-5	ASGLGQADSNQPQH
TRBV19	TRBJ1-1	ASSDPSAEAF
TRBV6-6	TRBJ2-7	ASSYEGLEQY
TRBV14	TRBJ2-7	ASSRAAYYEQY
TRBV6-1	TRBJ2-1	ASRESDSLKQF
TRBV25-1	TRBJ1-2	ASAGTGNYGYT
TRBV9	TRBJ2-3	ASSVEEVNTQY
TRBV30	TRBJ2-3	AWSVLAGESQY
TRBV27	TRBJ2-3	ASSLSAAGATQY
TRBV5-6	TRBJ2-6	ASSSLLDSLRANVLT
TRBV5-1	TRBJ2-7	ASSFGQGPYEQY
TRBV14	TRBJ1-6	ASSQMDRVGSPLH
TRBV2	TRBJ2-7	ASSGRDLKKSEQY
TRBV13	TRBJ1-4	ASSIGQAPTNEKLF
TRBV7-2	TRBJ1-5	ASSLERTDQPQH
TRBV7-2	TRBJ1-2	ASSLVLAANYGYT
TRBV29-1	TRBJ2-4	SVLRDRDLLAKNIQY
TRBV5-1	TRBJ2-1	ASSPRVAGDSEQF
TRBV29-1	TRBJ1-2	SVEGQGHNYGYT
TRBV28	TRBJ1-4	ASDSLPREKLF
TRBV10-3	TRBJ2-5	AIAATGEETQY
TRBV13	TRBJ2-1	ASSTGRLEQF
TRBV7-9	TRBJ2-3	ASSLALSGAAQY
TRBV7-9	TRBJ2-1	ASSFQAGGI
TRBV15	TRBJ1-5	ATGTGYSQPQH
TRBV2	TRBJ1-1	ASSRQGDEAF
TRBV6-5	TRBJ2-6	ASKVTSSGANVLT
TRBV29-1	TRBJ1-2	SETTPGQGAEGYT